The T cell receptor (beta chain) under discussion was sequenced for a study of identical twins. Germline V gives CDR1 MNHEY, CDR2 SMNVEV (reference sequence). V shed 8 bases and J shed 2 bases, with 16 bases lying between them. The CDR3 is made up of 14 amino acids. This clonotype has ten or more counts. Its specificity is not known. Regarding the study as a whole: With abundant cord blood beta clonotypes, insertions were fewer; memory repertoires showed no such pattern.

TCRdb reanalysed the 5' RACE reads using MiXCR and keeps one entry per CDR3 protein. The table lists about 220,000 distinct CDR3 sequences, approximately 7.1% of them singletons. The data were also submitted as part of a second study, on T cells expressing NK-cell markers. From that paper: In more than 5 donors, dominant CD3+CD56+NKG2C+ clonotypes ranked among the top 10 CD8+ clonotypes.

This chain joins TRBV27 and TRBJ2-7; D perhaps matches TRBD2 (5 bases). The sequenced material came from CD8+ T cells sorted from blood. The receptor was isolated from a woman between 18 and 29 years old in good health. The CDR3 sequence: CASGLGGHPYEQYF. The CDR3, as DNA: TGTGCCAGCGGCTTGGGCGGGCATCCCTACGAGCAGTACTTC.